This TCR beta chain came from a study of cytomegalovirus exposure and HLA in healthy donors. Study details: Approximately 180 million T cells yielded roughly 100 million unique TCR beta sequences, as an earlier analysis found.

As for this clone: The antigen is unknown.

The study, taken as a whole, reports: A further, later analysis showed that HLA-associated TCR beta chains (compared with equally common others) were more clonally expanded. Three CMV-associated chains were confirmed in vitro to be specific for CMV antigens. An analysis that was carried out later associated some 17,000 TCR beta sequences with HLA alleles at 0.05 false discovery rate.

This CDR3 contains 16 residues. Germline V CDR1 and CDR2: SGDLS, YYNGEE. V was clipped by 3 bases and J by 3 bases, with 16 bases between them. PCR involved 60 Vbeta and 13 Jbeta primers. The protocol was immunoSEQ multiplex PCR, while the TCRdb copy is restricted to in-frame clones and leaves out a portion. The sample records roughly 130,000 clones, approximately 80% being singletons. This chain connects TRBV9 to TRBJ2-1; D is undetermined. Specimen: PBMCs. This TCR came from a human donor in good health. The CDR3 coding sequence is TGTGCCAGCAGCGCCGTCGAGTCGTTGAGCTACAATGAGCAGTTCTTC. Protein: CASSAVESLSYNEQFF.